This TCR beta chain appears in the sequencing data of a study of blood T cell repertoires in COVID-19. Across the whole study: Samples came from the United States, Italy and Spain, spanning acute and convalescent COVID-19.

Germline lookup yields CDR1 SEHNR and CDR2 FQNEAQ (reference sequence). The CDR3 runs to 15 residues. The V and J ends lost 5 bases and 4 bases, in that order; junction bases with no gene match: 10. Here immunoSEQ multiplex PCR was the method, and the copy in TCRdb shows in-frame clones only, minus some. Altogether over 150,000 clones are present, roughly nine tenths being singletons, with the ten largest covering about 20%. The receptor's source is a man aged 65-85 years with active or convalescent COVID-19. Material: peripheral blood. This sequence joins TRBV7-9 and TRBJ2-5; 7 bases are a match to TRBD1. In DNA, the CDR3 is TGTGCCAGCAGCCACAACGACAGGGCGGTAGAGACCCAGTACTTC. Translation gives CASSHNDRAVETQYF.